Presented here are 13 T cell receptor beta chains from one specimen sequenced in a study of T cell responses to AZD1222 COVID-19 vaccine (dated by TCRdb to about 2021). Receptor libraries were prepared by the immunoSEQ multiplex PCR assay. The immuneACCESS repertoire file appears here via TCRdb, limited to in-frame rearrangements. These files lack a portion of the clones; in checked studies, under half of the deficit traces to unresolved V genes, and the cause of the others is not known. Present in this sample are about 100,000 clones, 87% of which were seen just once. Jointly, the top ten make up about a sixth of the sample. The time point label for this specimen denotes: baseline before first vaccination. The sequencing here drew on peripheral blood, taken on day 0 of AZD1222 vaccination. These receptors were taken from an adult in good health.

The chain is built from TRBV7-2 and TRBJ2-1; weak D call: TRBD2 (6 bases). V lost 4 bases and J 8 bases, leaving 21 bases between the germline ends. CDR1 is SGHTA, CDR2 FQGNSA, per germline. The CDR3 sequence is 16 residues long. The CDR3 protein is CASSSEKPAPGDEQFF. DNA of the CDR3: TGTGCCAGCAGCTCCGAGAAGCCCGCACCGGGGGATGAGCAGTTCTTC.

The rearrangement links TRBV10-3 to TRBJ1-1, with 9 bases matching TRBD1. In germline, CDR1 is ENHRY, CDR2 SYGVKD. The ends lost 11 bases at V and 6 bases at J; junction bases unmatched: 13. The CDR3 loop spans 14 amino acids. The CDR3 region has the DNA TGTGCCGCGGGAAAACAGGGGGCTGCTGCTGAAGCTTTCTTT. Amino acids: CAAGKQGAAAEAFF.

CDR3 residues: CASRYSSGNTIYF. The DNA for the CDR3 is TGTGCCAGTAGATACAGTTCTGGAAACACCATATATTTT. The V and J genes are TRBV19 and TRBJ1-3; D unresolved. This CDR3 region has 13 residues. The V end was cut by 6 bases, the J end by 1 base, with 7 bases between. Germline V CDR1 and CDR2: LNHDA, SQIVND (reference sequence).

V usage is TRBV2 and J usage is TRBJ2-5, with 7 bases identical to TRBD1. This CDR3 is 13 amino acids long. The V and J ends lost 4 bases and 5 bases, in that order; junction bases with no gene match: 4. The V gene's germline CDR1 is SNHLY and CDR2 FYNNEI. CDR3 bases: TGTGCCAGCAGTGCAGGACAGGATGAGACCCAGTACTTC. Its protein is CASSAGQDETQYF.

V and J are TRBV7-9 and TRBJ2-7; the D is unclear. V was cut by 5 bases and J by 3 bases, with 5 bases left in between. The CDR3 is 11 residues long. Germline V CDR1 and CDR2: SEHNR, FQNEAQ (reference sequence). CDR3 loop: CASSLSYEQYF. Written as DNA, the CDR3 is TGTGCCAGCAGCCTTAGCTACGAGCAGTACTTC.

The table lists this clone with a count of one. The gene calls are TRBV20-1 and TRBJ1-2; tentative D call: TRBD1 (6 bases). The CDR3 has 11 residues. Germline V CDR1 and CDR2: DFQATT, SNEGSKA (reference sequence). Trimming removed 6 bases from V and 7 bases from J, with 12 bases in between. CDR3 DNA sequence: TGCAGTGCCGGGACACCGGGTGGCTACACCTTC. It yields the protein CSAGTPGGYTF.

The chain carries TRBV5-4 and TRBJ1-1; TRBD1 is a possible D gene (5 bases). Germline V gene data show CDR1 as SGHNT and CDR2 as YYREEE (reference sequence). The CDR3 spans 15 residues. The V and J ends lost 5 bases and 4 bases respectively, with 18 bases between them. CDR3 protein: CASRPGPQRGTEAFF. For the CDR3, the DNA is TGTGCCAGCAGGCCGGGACCCCAGAGGGGCACTGAAGCTTTCTTT.

The V call is TRBV6-5, the J call TRBJ1-5; weak D call: TRBD1 (5 bases). This CDR3 has 14 amino acids. From germline, CDR1 is MNHEY and CDR2 SVGAGI. The ends were cut back, 4 bases at V and 4 bases at J, with 11 bases in the middle. The chain's CDR3 is CASSSAYRNQPQHF. The CDR3 region has the DNA TGTGCCAGCAGTTCCGCGTACAGGAATCAGCCCCAGCATTTT.

V usage is TRBV12-3 or TRBV12-4 and J usage is TRBJ1-4, with D unresolved. There are 13 residues in the CDR3. V lost 3 bases, J lost 13 bases, and 15 bases lay in between. This CDR3 is CASSLSGSNTLFF. The DNA of the CDR3 is TGTGCCAGCAGTTTGTCCGGGAGCAACACACTGTTTTTT.

The CDR3 sequence: CASSTQSGADTEAFF. The CDR3 nucleotides are TGTGCCAGCAGCACCCAGTCTGGGGCGGACACTGAAGCTTTCTTT. V and J are TRBV5-8 and TRBJ1-1, with D possibly matching TRBD1 (5 bases). The germline CDR1 and CDR2 sequences are SGHTS and YDEGEE. This CDR3 is built from 15 residues. Trimming pared 4 bases from V and 3 bases from J, leaving 16 bases between.

This clone was recorded once. The chain joins TRBV5-5 to TRBJ1-6; tentatively, D is TRBD1 (6 bases). Trimming pared 0 bases from V and 2 bases from J, leaving 12 bases between. The CDR3 spans 17 residues. Germline CDR1 SGHKS, CDR2 YYEKEE (reference sequence). In nucleotides, the CDR3 is TGTGCCAGCAGCTTGGGGGGCGGGGACACCTATAATTCACCCCTCCACTTT. Translating it yields CASSLGGGDTYNSPLHF.

This sequence joins TRBV7-2 and TRBJ2-1; 11 bases align to TRBD2. The CDR3 spans 15 residues. The V gene's germline CDR1 is SGHTA and CDR2 FQGNSA. V was clipped by 5 bases and J by 3 bases; unmatched bases: 3. CDR3 protein: CASSAGLAVYNEQFF. For the CDR3, the DNA is TGTGCCAGCAGCGCGGGACTAGCGGTCTACAATGAGCAGTTCTTC.

The chain links TRBV2 to TRBJ2-7; 10 nucleotides align to TRBD1. The CDR3 covers 15 residues. Germline V gene data show CDR1 as SNHLY and CDR2 as FYNNEI. The V gene end was trimmed by 5 bases and the J gene end by 2 bases; junction bases not matched to a gene: 6. The CDR3 reads CASSYGQGVPYEQYF. CDR3 nucleotide sequence: TGTGCCAGCAGTTATGGACAGGGGGTCCCCTACGAGCAGTACTTC.